Included here is one TCR beta chain sequence, with context. This sample stems from a study of CD8 T cells in ankylosing spondylitis. TCRdb used MiXCR to reprocess the 5' RACE reads, holding one entry per CDR3 protein. The table includes roughly 230,000 distinct CDR3 sequences, about 10% detected once. V was cut by 1 base and J by 4 bases, with 7 bases left in between. The CDR3 spans 13 residues. CDR1 is SGHTA, CDR2 FQGNSA, per germline. The sequenced material came from blood, either unsorted or a sorted T cell fraction (not recorded which). The chain joins TRBV7-2 to TRBJ1-1; D is ambiguous. The receptor comes from a male donor with ankylosing spondylitis or in good health (not recorded which). This chain's CDR3 is CASSLEPATEAFF. The CDR3 nucleotides are TGTGCCAGCAGCTTAGAACCGGCCACTGAAGCTTTCTTT.